The sequence of this T cell receptor (beta chain) was determined in a study of T cell responses to AZD1222 COVID-19 vaccine. Germline CDR1 MDHEN, CDR2 SYDVKM. The CDR3 length is 16 residues. Trimming left V 3 bases short and J 6 bases short, with 15 bases between. Clones were sequenced by immunoSEQ multiplex PCR, and TCRdb holds only the in-frame ones, with some missing. The data hold under 150,000 clones, with around 92% observed a single time. The chain links TRBV28 to TRBJ1-6; unclear D gene. Here the sequenced sample was peripheral blood, taken on day 0 of AZD1222 vaccination. This TCR was recovered from an adult in good health. As DNA, the CDR3 is TGTGCCAGCAGTTTTGAAGCAGGCTCCGCTAATTCACCCCTCCACTTT. It translates to CASSFEAGSANSPLHF.